The 4 T cell receptor beta chains below come from one sample, sequenced in a study of T cell repertoires in ileal Crohn's disease. Produced via immunoSEQ multiplex PCR; TCRdb's table is partial and in-frame only. Of approximately 29,000 clones detected, about 81% appear once; the ten largest clones hold roughly 5.4%. The material sequenced was ileal tissue. These TCRs come from an adult with Crohn's disease.

This clone has only one observation. CDR3 bases: TGTGCCAGCAGGGGGGCAGGGAACTATGGCTACACCTTC. This gives the protein CASRGAGNYGYTF. The rearrangement uses TRBV5-4 and TRBJ1-2, with D maybe TRBD1 (6 bases). With 5 bases removed from V and 2 bases from J, the gap between germline ends came to 10 bases. The CDR3 spans 13 residues. CDR1 is SGHNT, CDR2 YYREEE, per germline (reference sequence).

This chain joins TRBV4-3 and TRBJ2-4; 7 bases align to TRBD2. Unmatched junction bases numbered 6, after V lost 1 base and J lost 9 bases. This CDR3 has 14 residues. Germline CDR1 LGHNA, CDR2 YSLEER. The CDR3 DNA is TGCGCCAGCAGCCAAGGGCGGGGGTTAGGCATTCAGTACTTC. It yields the protein CASSQGRGLGIQYF.

The chain links TRBV5-6 to TRBJ2-3; tentatively, D is TRBD1 (5 bases). Germline V gene lookup returns CDR1 SGHDT and CDR2 YYEEEE. This CDR3 contains 14 residues. V was pared by 0 bases and J by 6 bases, with 11 bases between. CDR3 loop: CASSLEIAGDTQYF. CDR3 in DNA: TGTGCCAGCAGCTTGGAAATTGCAGGGGATACGCAGTATTTT.

This chain connects TRBV7-9 to TRBJ2-4; 7 nucleotides align to TRBD1. J gave up 2 bases and V 6 bases, and 10 bases lay outside the gene matches. Per the germline V gene, CDR1 is SEHNR and CDR2 is FQNEAQ (reference sequence). The length of the CDR3 is 16 residues. CDR3 region: CASSIRQGRTKNIQYF. DNA of the CDR3: TGTGCCAGCAGTATCCGACAGGGAAGGACCAAAAACATTCAGTACTTC.